This T cell receptor (beta chain) originates from a study of Graves' ophthalmopathy and Graves' hyperthyroidism listed by TCRdb under 2018. At the level of the whole study: Peripheral blood was collected at initial diagnosis, before any treatment. To tell Graves' ophthalmopathy apart from Graves' hyperthyroidism, and to predict which patients would progress to ophthalmopathy, the study relied on TCR beta repertoire signatures. In total, 135 blood samples were TCR-sequenced: around 42 ophthalmopathy, some 75 hyperthyroidism and around 17 hyperthyroidism-to-ophthalmopathy patients. To explore V-J signatures that distinguish ophthalmopathy from hyperthyroidism, a discovery set of about a hundred patients was enrolled, made up of about 40 with ophthalmopathy and roughly 57 with stable hyperthyroidism. An independent validation cohort was composed of fewer than 20 hyperthyroidism patients and 17 patients who later progressed from hyperthyroidism to ophthalmopathy. In about six hyperthyroidism patients, the T-cell repertoire of thyroid tissue was compared with the T-cell repertoire of blood. Following sampling, methimazole starting at 30 mg daily was administered to hyperthyroidism patients, and high-dose intravenous methylprednisolone was administered to ophthalmopathy patients. Points the paper makes about the study in general: Among expanded thyroid clonotypes with frequency above 0.001, most also showed up in blood, which suggests that blood repertoires may reflect the thyroid immune response. In cross-validation, the 13-signature model distinguished ophthalmopathy from stable hyperthyroidism with 85% to 90% sensitivity and approximately 81% specificity, and in the test set the corresponding values were approximately 80% and 75%. In validation, the model predicted ophthalmopathy progression with 70.59% sensitivity and 72% to 80% specificity; some twelve predicted patients were CT-confirmed with GO in a median of about 7.1 months. Sample size was not predetermined statistically, and investigators were not blinded to group allocation.

For repertoire sequencing, TCR beta CDR3 regions were amplified from RNA transcripts. The first round was an RT-PCR using HTBI primers with the Qiagen OneStep RT-PCR kit, and this first round was followed by a second-round multiplex PCR, then size selection and purification. The libraries underwent paired-end sequencing with 100 bp reads on an Illumina HiSeq2000. The paper's processing steps were these. SOAPnuke was used for read processing, and reads with adapters, uncalled bases, a mean Phred below 15, or no exact constant-primer or identifier match were discarded. High-quality paired reads were merged with COPE v1.2.5. Each unique nucleotide sequence was defined as a clonotype, and clonotypes were aligned to IMGT TRB V, D and J references with MiTCR v1.1. The analysis was limited to V-J combinations with a frequency above 0.0001, which together covered 98% to 99.2% of repertoires. For each V-J combination, a TCR clonal expansion and chaos score was defined as F50 clonal expansion divided by the chaos observed in the TCRdist matrix. Features were reduced by Welch's t-statistics and random forest to some 13 V-J combinations, which fed a naive Bayes classifier. The similarity between thyroid and blood repertoires was quantified using the Morisita-Horn index. Through fastp at Q25 and MiXCR, TCRdb rebuilt clones from the public reads, retaining in-frame beta chains. Every CDR3 protein is listed once, alongside the most common genes and DNA of its rows. These V and J calls derive from TCRdb rather than the authors' analysis. For this sample there are under 350,000 distinct CDR3 sequences; around a sixth appear just once. Roughly 12% of the sample belongs to the ten largest clones.

The ophthalmopathy patients had moderately to severely active disease, with a Clinical Activity Score of 3 or higher, a NOSPECS grade of 4 or higher, and a disease duration of less than 3 months. Patients with other autoimmune diseases, uncontrolled infections, pregnancy or lactation were excluded. Clinical symptoms, serum thyroxine, TRAb, thyroid ultrasound and orbital computed tomography formed the basis of the diagnosis. PBMCs were isolated from roughly 10 ml of fresh peripheral blood by Ficoll-Paque density gradient centrifugation. Total RNA was extracted using Trizol reagent, and RNA quality was checked on an Agilent 2100 Bioanalyzer. This clonotype has a count of ten or more. No cognate antigen has been identified for it. Base qualities are not provided; no much larger clone lies one nucleotide away. The sequence was obtained from an adult man with Graves' ophthalmopathy. Sequencing input: peripheral blood.

The CDR3 reads CASSSRLASNTEAFF. The DNA is as follows: TGTGCCAGCAGTTCTCGACTGGCGAGTAACACTGAAGCTTTCTTT. The chain employs TRBV2 and TRBJ1-1, with the D gene not confidently named. The CDR3 measures 15 amino acids from cysteine to phenylalanine. This entry keeps only the CDR3 DNA: 45 bases, framed from base 1. The V and J ends are trimmed by 5 bases and 2 bases, leaving 15 bases between them. For CDR1 and CDR2, the germline V gene lists SNHLY and FYNNEI.